This TCR beta chain was obtained from a study of T cell changes during pregnancy in multiple sclerosis (dated by TCRdb to between 2018 and 2021). For context, the study as a whole: In women with multiple sclerosis, the researchers looked at how the T cell repertoire shifted as pregnancy progressed.

Spanning cysteine to phenylalanine, the CDR3 consists of 14 amino acids. Of all the DNA, just the CDR3 is kept, 42 bases in frame from base 1. The germline V gene sets CDR1 to SQVTM and CDR2 to ANQGSEA. The germline ends are 13 bases apart after V is trimmed by 4 bases and J by 1 base. Concerning this clone itself: The antigen it recognizes is unknown. Per-base quality was not reported, and no clone a single base away is much larger than it.

Library preparation was by the immunoSEQ multiplex PCR assay. In its TCRdb copy, this immuneACCESS table keeps in-frame sequences only and misses some clones. Where compared with another copy, unresolved V genes explain less than half of these, and the others have no known cause. Across this sample there are approximately 41,000 clones, with approximately 91% seen only once. The ten largest make up around 1.5% of the sample. This receptor was identified in a female donor with multiple sclerosis, enrolled in a pregnancy study. This chain joins TRBV29-1 to TRBJ1-1; a weak D assignment points to TRBD1 (5 bases agree). The sample taken for sequencing was PBMCs (not recorded whether the cells were cultured). The DNA sequence is as follows: TGCAGCGTTGCCCTCGGGACGACGAACACTGAAGCTTTCTTT. This translates into CSVALGTTNTEAFF.